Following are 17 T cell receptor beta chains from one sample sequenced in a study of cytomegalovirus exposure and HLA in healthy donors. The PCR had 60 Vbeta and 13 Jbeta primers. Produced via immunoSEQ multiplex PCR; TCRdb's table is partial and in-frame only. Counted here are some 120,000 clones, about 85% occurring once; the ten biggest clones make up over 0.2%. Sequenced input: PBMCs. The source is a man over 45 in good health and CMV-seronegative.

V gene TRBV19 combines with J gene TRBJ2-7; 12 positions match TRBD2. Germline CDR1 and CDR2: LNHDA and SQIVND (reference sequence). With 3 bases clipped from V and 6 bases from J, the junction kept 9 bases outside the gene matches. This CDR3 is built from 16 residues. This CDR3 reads CASSMTSGGLLGEQYF. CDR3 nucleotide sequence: TGTGCCAGTAGTATGACTAGCGGGGGCCTACTCGGCGAGCAGTACTTC.

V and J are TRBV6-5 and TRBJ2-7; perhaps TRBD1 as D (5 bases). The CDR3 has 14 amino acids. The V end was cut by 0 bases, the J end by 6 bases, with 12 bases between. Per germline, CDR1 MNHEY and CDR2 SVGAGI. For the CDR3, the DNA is TGTGCCAGCAGTTACTCGGCAGGGAACATCGAGCAGTACTTC. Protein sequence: CASSYSAGNIEQYF.

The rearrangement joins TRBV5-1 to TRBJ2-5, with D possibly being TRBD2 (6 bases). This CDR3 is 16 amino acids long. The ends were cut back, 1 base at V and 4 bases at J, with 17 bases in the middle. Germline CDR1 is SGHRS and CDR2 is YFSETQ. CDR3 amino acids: CASSLNGGGIGETQYF. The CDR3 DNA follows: TGCGCCAGCAGCTTGAATGGTGGGGGGATAGGAGAGACCCAGTACTTC.

CDR3 sequence reads: CASSGRDPGELFF. CDR3 nucleotide sequence: TGTGCCAGCAGCGGCAGGGATCCCGGGGAGCTGTTTTTT. The chain is built from TRBV6-5 and TRBJ2-2; possible D gene TRBD1, 5 bases. CDR1 and CDR2 (germline): MNHEY, SVGAGI. V was clipped by 6 bases and J by 6 bases, with 11 bases between them. CDR3 length equals 13 residues.

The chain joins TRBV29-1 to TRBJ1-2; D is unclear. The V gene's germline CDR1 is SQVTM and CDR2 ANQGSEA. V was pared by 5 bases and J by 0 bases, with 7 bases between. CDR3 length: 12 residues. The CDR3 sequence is CSVIVTNYGYTF. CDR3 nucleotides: TGCAGCGTTATTGTCACTAACTATGGCTACACCTTC.

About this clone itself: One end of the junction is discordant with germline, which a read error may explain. The CDR3 spells CASSLGGGAIRNF. The CDR3 DNA sequence: TGTGCCAGCAGCTTGGGCGGGGGGGCGATCCGTAACTTC. This chain connects TRBV5-4 to TRBJ2-5, with 9 bases lining up with TRBD2. Per germline, CDR1 SGHNT and CDR2 YYREEE (reference sequence). The CDR3 length is 13 residues. The full variable domain, in which reference TRBV5-4 and TRBJ2-5 provide the parts outside the CDR3, is ETGVTQSPTHLIKTRGQQVTLRCSSQSGHNTVSWYQQALGQGPQFIFQYYREEENGRGNFPPRFSGLQFPNYSSELNVNALELDDSALYLCASSLGGGAIRNFGPGTRLLVL.

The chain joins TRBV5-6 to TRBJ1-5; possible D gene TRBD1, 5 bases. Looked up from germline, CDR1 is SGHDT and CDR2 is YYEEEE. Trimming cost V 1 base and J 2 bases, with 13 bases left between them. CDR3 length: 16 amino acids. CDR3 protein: CASSLWRGVGNQPQHF. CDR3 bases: TGTGCCAGCAGCTTGTGGCGGGGGGTCGGCAATCAGCCCCAGCATTTT.

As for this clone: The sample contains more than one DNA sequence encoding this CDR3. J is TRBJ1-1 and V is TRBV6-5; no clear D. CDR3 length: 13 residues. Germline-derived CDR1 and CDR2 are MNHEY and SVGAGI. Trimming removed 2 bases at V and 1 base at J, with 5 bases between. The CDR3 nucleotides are TGTGCCAGCAGTTACGGGAGGAACACTGAAGCTTTCTTT. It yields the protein CASSYGRNTEAFF.

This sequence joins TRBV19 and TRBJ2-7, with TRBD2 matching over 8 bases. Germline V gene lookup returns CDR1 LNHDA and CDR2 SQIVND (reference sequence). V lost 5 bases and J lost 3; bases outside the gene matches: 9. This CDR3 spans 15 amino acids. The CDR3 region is CASSQSGGVLYEQYF. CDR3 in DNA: TGTGCCAGTAGTCAGTCCGGGGGGGTACTCTACGAGCAGTACTTC.

The DNA of the CDR3 is TGTGCCAGCAGCGCAGGGGGGCTAGGCGGGACCCAGTACTTC. Protein: CASSAGGLGGTQYF. The rearrangement uses TRBV9 and TRBJ2-5, with a weak D call TRBD1 (7 bases). Germline V gene lookup returns CDR1 SGDLS and CDR2 YYNGEE. Trimming stripped 3 bases from V and 7 bases from J, with 16 bases between. The CDR3 extends over 14 amino acids.

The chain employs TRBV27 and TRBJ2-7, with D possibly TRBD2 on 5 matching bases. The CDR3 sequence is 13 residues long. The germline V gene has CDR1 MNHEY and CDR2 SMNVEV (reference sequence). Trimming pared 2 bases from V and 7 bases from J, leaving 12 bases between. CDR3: CASSLIEGREQYF. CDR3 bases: TGTGCCAGCAGTTTAATAGAGGGTAGGGAGCAGTACTTC.

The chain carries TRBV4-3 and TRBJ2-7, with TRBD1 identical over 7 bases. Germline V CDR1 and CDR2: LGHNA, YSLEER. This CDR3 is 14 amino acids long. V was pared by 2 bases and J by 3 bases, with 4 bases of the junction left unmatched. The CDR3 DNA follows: TGCGCCAGCAGCCAAACGGGACAGAACTACGAGCAGTACTTC. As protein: CASSQTGQNYEQYF.

CDR3 sequence: CASSYSADYSGNTIYF. In nucleotides, the CDR3 is TGTGCCAGCAGTTACTCGGCAGATTACTCTGGAAACACCATATATTTT. The chain recombines TRBV6-5 with TRBJ1-3; D ambiguous. The CDR3 totals 16 residues. Germline CDR1 reads MNHEY; CDR2 reads SVGAGI. V gave up 0 bases and J gave up 0 bases, with 9 bases separating them.

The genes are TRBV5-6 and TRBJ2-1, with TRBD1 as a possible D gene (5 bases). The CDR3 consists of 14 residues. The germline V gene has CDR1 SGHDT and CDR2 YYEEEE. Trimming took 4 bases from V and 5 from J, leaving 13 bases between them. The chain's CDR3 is CASSQGVVNNEQFF. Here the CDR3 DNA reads TGTGCCAGCAGCCAGGGTGTGGTAAACAATGAGCAGTTCTTC.

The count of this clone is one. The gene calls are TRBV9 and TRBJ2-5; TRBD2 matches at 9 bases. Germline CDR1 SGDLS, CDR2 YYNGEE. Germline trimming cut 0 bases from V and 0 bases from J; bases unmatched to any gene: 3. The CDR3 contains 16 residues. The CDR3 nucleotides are TGTGCCAGCAGCGTAGATGCGGGGGGGTACCAAGAGACCCAGTACTTC. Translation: CASSVDAGGYQETQYF.

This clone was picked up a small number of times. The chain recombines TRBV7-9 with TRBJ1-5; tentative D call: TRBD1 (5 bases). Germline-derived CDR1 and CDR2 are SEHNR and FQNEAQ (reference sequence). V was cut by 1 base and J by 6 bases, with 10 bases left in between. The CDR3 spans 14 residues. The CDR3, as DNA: TGTGCCAGCAGCTTAGAACAGGCCGGTCAGCCCCAGCATTTT. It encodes CASSLEQAGQPQHF. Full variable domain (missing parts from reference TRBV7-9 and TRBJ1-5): DTGVSQNPRHKITKRGQNVTFRCDPISEHNRLYWYRQTLGQGPEFLTYFQNEAQLEKSRLLSDRFSAERPKGSFSTLEIQRTEQGDSAMYLCASSLEQAGQPQHFGDGTRLSIL.

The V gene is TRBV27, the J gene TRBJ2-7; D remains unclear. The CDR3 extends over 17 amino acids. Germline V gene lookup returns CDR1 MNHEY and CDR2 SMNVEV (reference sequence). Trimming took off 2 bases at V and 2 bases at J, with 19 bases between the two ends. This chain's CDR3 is CASSLDPRSLDPYEQYF. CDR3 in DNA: TGTGCCAGCAGTTTAGATCCGCGGAGCTTAGACCCCTACGAGCAGTACTTC.